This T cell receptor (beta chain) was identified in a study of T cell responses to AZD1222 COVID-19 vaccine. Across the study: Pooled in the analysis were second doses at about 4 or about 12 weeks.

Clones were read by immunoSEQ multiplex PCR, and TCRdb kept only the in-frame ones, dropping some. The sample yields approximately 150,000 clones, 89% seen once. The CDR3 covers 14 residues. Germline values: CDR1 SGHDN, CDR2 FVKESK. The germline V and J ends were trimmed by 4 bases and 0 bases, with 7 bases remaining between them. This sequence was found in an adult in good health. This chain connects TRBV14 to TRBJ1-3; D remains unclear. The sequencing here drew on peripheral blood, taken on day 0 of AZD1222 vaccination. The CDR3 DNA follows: TGTGCCAGCAGCCTAAGCAACTCTGGAAACACCATATATTTT. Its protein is CASSLSNSGNTIYF.